A selection of T cell receptor beta chains follows, all from one sample in a study of shared clonotypes between healthy human individuals. The protocol was immunoSEQ multiplex PCR, while the TCRdb copy is restricted to in-frame clones and leaves out a portion. The sample lists 2 million to 2.5 million clones, 80% to 95% occurring once. Sequenced input: naive CD4+ T cells from PBMCs. The receptors originated from a young man in good health. Some clones in this sample may be carry-over from other donors' samples. The CDR3 runs from the conserved cysteine through the conserved F or W. The D gene is left open where the match is weak. Clone size is stated in some rows and not others, as once, few, many or a class when expanded.

j_call,v_call,d_call,clone_size,cdr3_aa
TRBJ2-1,TRBV7-2,NA,NA,CASSLAPPGSSYNEQFF
TRBJ2-1,TRBV5-1,NA,NA,CASSRDISYNEQFF
TRBJ2-2,TRBV19,NA,once,CASRDVGNTGELFF
TRBJ2-7,TRBV27,NA,NA,CASSYTRLAGLSSYEQYF
TRBJ2-6,TRBV7-3,TRBD1,once,CASSPQATGAGVLTF
TRBJ2-1,TRBV2,NA,NA,CASSKASSYNEQFF
TRBJ1-4,TRBV4-1,TRBD1,NA,CASSQDRGDRRTNEKLFF
TRBJ2-2,TRBV5-1,NA,NA,CASSLASRNTGELFF
TRBJ2-1,TRBV14,NA,NA,CASSPRLPGREQFF
TRBJ1-1,TRBV7-8,NA,NA,CASSLAQHLNTEAFF
TRBJ1-5,TRBV19,NA,NA,CASTTVGGSQPQHF
TRBJ2-5,TRBV28,TRBD1,NA,CASTKGQGAPETQYF
TRBJ2-1,TRBV7-9,TRBD2,NA,CASSLAGRGAAAEQFF
TRBJ1-5,TRBV4-3,NA,NA,CASSRVRGGNQPQHF
TRBJ2-3,TRBV4-2,TRBD2,once,CASSHTSGSTDTQYF
TRBJ2-6,TRBV5-1,TRBD2,NA,CASSSAGTSGGAGANVLTF
TRBJ1-1,TRBV7-9,TRBD1,NA,CASSTTGGDTEAFF
TRBJ1-1,TRBV15,NA,NA,CATSRDGHGTEAFF
TRBJ2-1,TRBV27,TRBD2,NA,CASSPRTSGRGALRHEQFF
TRBJ2-7,TRBV2,NA,NA,CASQGVQGSREQYF
TRBJ1-1,TRBV5-4,TRBD1,once,CASSLTGGMNTEAFF
TRBJ2-3,TRBV9,NA,NA,CASSPNGGGDTQYF
TRBJ1-1,TRBV25-1,TRBD1,NA,CASSSQGGGDTEAFF
TRBJ2-5,TRBV5-1,NA,NA,CASSLEPPPGRLKQETQYF
TRBJ2-2,TRBV2,NA,NA,CASTYQGGELFF
TRBJ2-5,TRBV7-9,NA,few,CASGGETQYF
TRBJ2-7,TRBV7-2,TRBD2,NA,CASRPTSGPQYEQYF
TRBJ2-4,TRBV7-9,NA,NA,CASSPKELGGSQQQNIQYF
TRBJ1-4,TRBV28,TRBD1,NA,CASSSGGSNEKLFF
TRBJ1-1,TRBV2,TRBD1,once,CASSKGTGNTEAFF
TRBJ1-4,TRBV6-5,TRBD1,once,CASRNRGALDEKLFF
TRBJ2-2,TRBV6-1,TRBD2,NA,CASSPAGVWTGELFF
TRBJ1-5,TRBV7-9,TRBD1,NA,CASSLGQGDQPQHF
TRBJ2-6,TRBV27,NA,once,CASSRSGANVLTF
TRBJ1-2,TRBV6-5,NA,NA,CASSPTVDYGYTF
TRBJ2-1,TRBV5-4,NA,NA,CASSRTADYNEQFF
TRBJ2-1,TRBV6-6,TRBD2,NA,CASSPPASGGQDEQFF
TRBJ2-5,TRBV11-2,TRBD2,NA,CASSVIAGQETQYF
TRBJ1-2,TRBV14,TRBD1,NA,CASSQTTGIYGYTF
TRBJ2-7,TRBV5-1,NA,NA,CASSLGQLFYEQYF
TRBJ1-2,TRBV28,TRBD1,NA,CASSGTGGGGYGYTF
TRBJ1-1,TRBV19,NA,NA,CASSRGGSRLGTEAFF
TRBJ1-1,TRBV7-2,NA,few,CASSNSVNTEAFF
TRBJ1-2,TRBV6-5,NA,NA,CASSTRAGGYGYTF
TRBJ1-1,TRBV29-1,NA,NA,CSGGTEAFF
TRBJ1-1,TRBV7-2,NA,once,CASSPGMNTEAFF